The TCR beta chain under discussion was sequenced for a study of shared clonotypes between healthy human individuals. This CDR3 has 13 residues. CDR1 SGHNT and CDR2 YYREEE come from the germline V gene (reference sequence). V lost 5 bases to trimming and J lost 5 bases, with 13 bases between them. Per the original methods: Without quality scores, immunoSEQ junctional reads could not be filtered like full-length reads. Some clones are missing from TCRdb's copy, which holds only in-frame ones; the method was immunoSEQ multiplex PCR. Clone size and V and J calls were adopted from that table, with D and trimming inferred from the DNA. The data contain a few hundred thousand clones, 79% of them seen just once; the ten biggest clones take up about 12%.

The receptor was derived from a woman between 35 and 50 years old in good health. Some clones in this sample may be carry-over from other donors' samples. Sequenced: PBMCs. The chain carries TRBV5-4 and TRBJ2-5; maybe TRBD2 (5 bases). The CDR3 loop reads CASSLARRETQYF. The CDR3 bases are TGTGCCAGCAGTCTAGCTCGTAGGGAGACCCAGTACTTC.